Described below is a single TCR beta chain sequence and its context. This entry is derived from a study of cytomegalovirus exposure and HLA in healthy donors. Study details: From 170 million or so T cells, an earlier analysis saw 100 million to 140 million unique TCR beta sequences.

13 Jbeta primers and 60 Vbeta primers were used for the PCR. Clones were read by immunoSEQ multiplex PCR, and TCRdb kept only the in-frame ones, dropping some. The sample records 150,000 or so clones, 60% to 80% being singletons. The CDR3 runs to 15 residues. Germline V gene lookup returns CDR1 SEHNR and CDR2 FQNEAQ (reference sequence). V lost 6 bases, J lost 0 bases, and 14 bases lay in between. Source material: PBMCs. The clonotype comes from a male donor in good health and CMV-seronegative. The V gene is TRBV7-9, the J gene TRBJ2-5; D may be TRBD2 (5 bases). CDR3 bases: TGTGCCAGCAGTCCCCCGGGGTCGTACCAAGAGACCCAGTACTTC. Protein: CASSPPGSYQETQYF.